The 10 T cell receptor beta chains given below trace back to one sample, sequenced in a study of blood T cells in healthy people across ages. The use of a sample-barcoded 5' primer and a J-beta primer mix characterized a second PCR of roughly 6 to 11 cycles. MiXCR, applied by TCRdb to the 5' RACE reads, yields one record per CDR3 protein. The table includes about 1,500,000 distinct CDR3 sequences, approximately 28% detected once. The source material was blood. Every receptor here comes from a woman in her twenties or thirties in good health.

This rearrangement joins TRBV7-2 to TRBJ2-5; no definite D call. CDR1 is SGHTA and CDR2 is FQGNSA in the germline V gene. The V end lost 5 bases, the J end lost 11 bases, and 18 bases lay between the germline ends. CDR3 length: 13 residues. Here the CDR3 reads CASSRTRRNEQYF. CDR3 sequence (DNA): TGTGCCAGCAGCCGAACCCGTCGGAATGAGCAGTACTTC.

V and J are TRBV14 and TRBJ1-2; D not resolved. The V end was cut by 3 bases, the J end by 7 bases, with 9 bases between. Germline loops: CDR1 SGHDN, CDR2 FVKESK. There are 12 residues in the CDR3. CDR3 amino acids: CASSHGEFGYTF. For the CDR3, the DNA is TGTGCCAGCAGCCATGGGGAGTTTGGCTACACCTTC.

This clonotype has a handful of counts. The chain's CDR3 is CASSSEVGDGYTF. The DNA for the CDR3 is TGCGCCAGCAGCTCGGAGGTGGGGGATGGCTACACCTTC. This rearrangement joins TRBV5-1 to TRBJ1-2; TRBD1 is a possible D gene (5 bases). With 3 bases removed from V and 6 bases from J, the gap between germline ends came to 12 bases. The CDR3 extends over 13 amino acids. Germline CDR1 reads SGHRS; CDR2 reads YFSETQ.

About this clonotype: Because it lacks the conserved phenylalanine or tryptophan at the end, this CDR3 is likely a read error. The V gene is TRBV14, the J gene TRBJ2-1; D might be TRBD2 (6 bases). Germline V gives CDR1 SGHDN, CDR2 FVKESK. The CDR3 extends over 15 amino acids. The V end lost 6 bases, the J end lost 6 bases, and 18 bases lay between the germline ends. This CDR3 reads CASSRREKRSNEQFL. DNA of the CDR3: TGTGCCAGCAGTCGGAGGGAGAAGAGGTCCAATGAGCAGTTCCTC.

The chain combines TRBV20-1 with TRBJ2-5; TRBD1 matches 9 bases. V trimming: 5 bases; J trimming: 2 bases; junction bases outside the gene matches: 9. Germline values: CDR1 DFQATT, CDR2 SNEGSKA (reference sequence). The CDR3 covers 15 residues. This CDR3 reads CSAPRTGAIQETQYF. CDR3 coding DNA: TGCAGTGCTCCGCGGACAGGGGCGATACAAGAGACCCAGTACTTC.

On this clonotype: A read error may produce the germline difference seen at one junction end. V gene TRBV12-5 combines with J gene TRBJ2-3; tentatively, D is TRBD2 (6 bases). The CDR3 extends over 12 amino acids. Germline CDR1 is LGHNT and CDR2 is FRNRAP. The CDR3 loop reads CASGSTGDTRYF. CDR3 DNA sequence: TGTGCTAGTGGTTCGACGGGAGATACGCGGTATTTT.

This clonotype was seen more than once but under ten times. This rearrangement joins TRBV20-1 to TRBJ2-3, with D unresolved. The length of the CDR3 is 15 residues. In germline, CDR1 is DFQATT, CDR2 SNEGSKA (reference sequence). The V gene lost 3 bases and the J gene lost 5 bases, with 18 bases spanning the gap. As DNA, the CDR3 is TGCAGTGCTAGGAGATCATCAGTAGGGAAAGATACGCAGTATTTT. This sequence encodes CSARRSSVGKDTQYF.

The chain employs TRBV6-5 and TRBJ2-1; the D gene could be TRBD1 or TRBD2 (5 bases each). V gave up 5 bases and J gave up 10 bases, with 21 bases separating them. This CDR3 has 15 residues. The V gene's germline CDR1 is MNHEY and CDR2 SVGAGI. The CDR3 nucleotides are TGTGCCAGCAGTACCCGAGGGACGCCTGGGTTGGAGCAGTTCTTC. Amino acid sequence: CASSTRGTPGLEQFF.

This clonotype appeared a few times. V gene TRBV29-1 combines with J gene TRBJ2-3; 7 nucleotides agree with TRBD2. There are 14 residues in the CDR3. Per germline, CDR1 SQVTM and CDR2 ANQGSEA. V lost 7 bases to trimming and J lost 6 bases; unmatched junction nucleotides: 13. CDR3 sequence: CSARDYLTPDTQYF. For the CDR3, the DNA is TGCAGCGCAAGGGACTATCTAACCCCCGATACGCAGTATTTT.

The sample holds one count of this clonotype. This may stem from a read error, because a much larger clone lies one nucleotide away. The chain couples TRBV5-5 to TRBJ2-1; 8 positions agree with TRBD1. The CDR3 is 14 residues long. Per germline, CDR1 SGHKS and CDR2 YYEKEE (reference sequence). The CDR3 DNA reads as TGTGCCAGCAGCAGGACAGGGACGGGTAATGATCAGTTCTTC. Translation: CASSRTGTGNDQFF.